A single sample gave rise to the 2 T cell receptor beta chains below, sequenced in a study of T cell responses to AZD1222 COVID-19 vaccine (dated by TCRdb to about 2021). Library method: the immunoSEQ multiplex PCR assay. This is the immuneACCESS table as TCRdb keeps it, with only in-frame sequences that have V and J called. A part of the clones is gone; compared with another copy, unresolved V genes explain less than half, and the rest is unexplained. The sample yields about 120,000 clones; 75% to 90% were counted once. Of the sample, more than 3% falls within the top ten clones. The intended sense of this specimen's time point label: baseline before first vaccination. In light of the paper, this sample's treatment or condition label describes: meningococcal conjugate vaccine given as trial control. This sample comprised peripheral blood, obtained on day 0 of MenACWY control vaccination. The receptors come from an adult in good health.

CDR3 sequence reads: CASSQEQGRGSPLHF. The CDR3 nucleotides read TGCGCCAGCAGCCAAGAACAGGGGAGGGGTTCACCCCTCCACTTT. The V call is TRBV4-1, the J call TRBJ1-6; 7 bases are shared with TRBD1. The CDR3 extends over 15 amino acids. V was pared by 0 bases and J by 9 bases, with 5 bases of the junction left unmatched. CDR1 MGHRA and CDR2 YSYEKL come from the germline V gene.

V is TRBV2 and J is TRBJ1-3, with D possibly TRBD1 on 5 matching bases. The V gene lost 6 bases and the J gene lost 0 bases, with 15 bases spanning the gap. The CDR3 runs to 16 residues. Germline V gene data show CDR1 as SNHLY and CDR2 as FYNNEI. The CDR3 loop reads CASSNPTGVSGNTIYF. The CDR3 DNA is TGTGCCAGCAGCAACCCTACAGGAGTCTCTGGAAACACCATATATTTT. Variable domain in full (rest from reference TRBV2 and TRBJ1-3): EPEVTQTPSHQVTQMGQEVILRCVPISNHLYFYWYRQILGQKVEFLVSFYNNEISEKSEIFDDQFSVERPDGSNFTLKIRSTKLEDSAMYFCASSNPTGVSGNTIYFGEGSWLTVV.